This is a list of T cell receptor beta chains from one sample in a study of T cell repertoires in cytomegalovirus infection. TCRdb analysed the reads with MiXCR anew, one entry per CDR3 protein. Found here are approximately 280,000 distinct CDR3 sequences, roughly a fifth of them singletons; the top ten hold about 20%. Their antigen targets remain unknown. Sequenced material: cultured PBMCs, taken from culture after CMV antigen stimulation. The receptors come from a human donor in good health (CMV status not recorded). Some clones in this sample may be carry-over from other donors' samples. Both conserved end residues are part of each CDR3. Fields, in order: CDR3 protein, clone size, V gene. Clone size appears in some rows only: once, few, many, or a class for an expanded clone.

CASSDSGRTPYNEQFF	.	TRBV19
CASSQEGRGGYTF	few	TRBV4-3
CASSSSGRAGDTQYF	few	TRBV7-2
CAISESIGRDYNEQFF	.	TRBV10-3
CASRDRGSGANVLTF	.	TRBV6-6
CASRRDSLNTEAFF	.	TRBV6-8
CASLPEGLAHEQYF	few	TRBV28
CASSVPGTGASTNEKLFF	.	TRBV2
CASSSGSGQPQHF	.	TRBV5-1
CASSFPGQAGEKLFF	.	TRBV11-2
CASARMIQGDYGYTF	.	TRBV6-6
CASSLDTGQGMNTEAFF	many	TRBV7-2
CASSSPRGQGNGYTF	few	TRBV28
CASSRASTETQYF	.	TRBV28
CASSPGFSREVTDTQYF	few	TRBV27
CASSLGGAASGKAYNEQFF	.	TRBV12-3/TRBV12-4
CASSLAVFVNEQFF	few	TRBV28
CASSYWGTVADTQYF	many	TRBV6-5
CASSFPLVAASTDTQYF	.	TRBV7-9
CASSSRLAGGPGETQYF	.	TRBV7-8
CAIAREEETQYF	few	TRBV10-3
CASSSLARGEQFF	.	TRBV12-3/TRBV12-4
CASSYPGTRGNRANEKLFF	.	TRBV28
CASSESVFNEQFF	.	TRBV2
CASSPAGLLDQPQHF	.	TRBV18
CASSQTTLQISYNEQFF	few	TRBV3-1
CASSPSIGFNTEAFF	many	TRBV7-2
CASRDRDRPQHF	.	TRBV12-3/TRBV12-4
CASSLTGHNQPQHF	many	TRBV12-3/TRBV12-4
CASSLPTSGGDNEQFF	few	TRBV4-2
CASSQSTSEAFF	many	TRBV28
CASSYSFRGGERSSDTQYF	few	TRBV6-2/TRBV6-3
CASSPGVRGRSDTQYF	.	TRBV4-1
CASSLSSNEQFF	.	TRBV12-3/TRBV12-4
CASSPGRGRTNYEQYF	few	TRBV4-1
CASSSWTSGRATQFF	few	TRBV27
CSAPRAGGRTGELFF	.	TRBV20-1
CASSQELGGSAYEQYF	.	TRBV4-1
CASSLGLAADTQYF	many	TRBV7-2
CASSRRQGGDQPQHF	few	TRBV27
CASSFSGASSYEQYF	.	TRBV28
CSASVMGEQFF	.	TRBV20-1
CASSLPTVGGELFF	many	TRBV7-6
CATSRARSGYNEQFF	few	TRBV15
CASSLDPPGVSGNTIYF	many	TRBV7-2